This T cell receptor (beta chain) was identified in a study of cytomegalovirus exposure and HLA in healthy donors (dated by TCRdb to 2016 to 2017). About the investigation overall: In an earlier analysis of about 560 of the donors, roughly 300 Gb of sequence data and 120 million or so unique TCR beta sequences from about 179 million T cells were reported. Among roughly 370 genotyped donors of the cohort, an average of approximately 250,000 unique TCR beta nucleotide sequences were sequenced per donor, roughly a sixth of them non-productive. Class I and class II HLA loci were covered by the typing at four-digit resolution. Every repertoire in the discovery cohort had been generated on one and the same sequencing platform. A later genetic analysis used genome-wide SNP genotypes for 398 of the 666 donors, treating that subset as a discovery cohort. Rather than using new phenotypic data, the later analysis identified candidate immune exposures from TCR beta sequences and from how often those sequences occurred across donors. Of the roughly 410 genotyped donors, 75% to 85% were placed in the genetic ancestry cluster associated with self-reported Caucasian donors. The study used immunosequencing to profile the T cell repertoires of more than 650 subjects and linked those repertoires to cytomegalovirus serostatus. Roughly five DR-DQ haplotypes were handled as single units for association and clustering because linkage in the cohort was strong. An early release covering about 600 HLA-typed donors comprised 250 to 350 gigabases of sequencing data and approximately 80 million unique TCR sequences. To study patterns of TCR occurrence, a later analysis re-analyzed previously published TCR beta repertoires from under 750 donors and added high-resolution HLA genotyping. Along with the roughly 670-subject first cohort, a separate validation cohort of over a hundred different subjects was used. The study aimed to test whether cataloging public T cell receptors could reveal signatures of past pathogen exposure. In an earlier analysis of 500 to 650 of the donors, high-throughput TCR beta sequencing was used to judge whether each TCR beta V gene segment behaved as functional or pseudogenic. To predict cytomegalovirus infection status, the study combined high-throughput TCR immunosequencing, statistical association of individual TCRs with disease status, and machine learning. Donor age, sex, ethnicity and CMV serostatus were compiled alongside the repertoire data. The number of typed donors differed by locus: about 620-630 for A, B, C, DRB1 and DQB1; about 520 for DQA1; 606 for DPA1; and about 470 for DPB1.

As concerns this clone: Which antigen it targets is not known.

Libraries were prepared through the immunoSEQ multiplex PCR assay. For the multiplex PCR, a mixture combining 60 forward primers for TCR Vbeta segments and 13 reverse primers for TCR Jbeta segments was used. The CDR3 region of rearranged TCR beta genes was amplified from genomic DNA by a multiplex PCR assay. Amplified TCR beta libraries were sequenced as 87-base-pair reads on the Illumina HiSeq System. In the authors' own workflow: A later analysis counted some 80 million unique TCR beta chains across the approximately 700 repertoires, and around 12 million of these chains were shared by at least two donors. A nearest-neighbor algorithm error-corrected the raw reads and collapsed the reads into unique sequences, merging closely related sequences to remove PCR and sequencing errors. Alignment of CDR3 sequences to IMGT reference sequences was used to assign V, D and J gene segments. Each retained sequence needed at least a six-nucleotide match to both a V gene segment and a J gene segment. Rearrangements were called productive when the CDR3 lacked stop codons and stayed in frame with V and J; all others were non-productive. CDR3 was defined according to IMGT convention as the region running from the second conserved V-encoded cysteine to the conserved J-encoded phenylalanine. In an earlier analysis of around 640 of the donors, sequences lacking an unambiguous match to a single V gene segment were excluded. In an earlier analysis of roughly 600 of the donors, a V segment was called functional when productive rearrangements were above 56.7%, and segregating when the standard deviation between donors exceeded 5%. A statistical classification framework was built for diagnosing cytomegalovirus status from the catalog of TCR beta chain sequences. V and J gene assignment, in a later analysis, came from comparing TCR nucleotide sequences with IMGT/GENE-DB human TR gene sequences. In a later analysis, CDR3 sequences and most-parsimonious VDJ recombination scenarios were assigned using the TCRdist pipeline. In a later analysis, every TCR beta chain was defined by the combination of its CDR3 amino acid sequence and its V-gene family, and reads without a unique V-gene family were dropped. A later analysis removed 500 to 600 highly shared, low-generation-probability nucleotide sequences to deal with suspected cross-contamination and a sequencing artifact. In a later analysis, a clonal expansion index for each public chain was calculated from normalized within-repertoire ranks of inferred template counts. Generation probabilities in a later analysis came from a VDJ recombination model fitted to out-of-frame rearrangements, and those results were checked against IGoR. Hypergeometric tests were used in a later analysis to score TCR-TCR, TCR-HLA and TCR-CMV co-occurrence, with a repertoire-size bias correction applied to the TCR pairs. A later analysis estimated false discovery rates by permuting HLA or CMV assignments 20 times. In a later analysis, co-occurring TCRs were grouped with DBSCAN, and TCRdist sequence similarity was added when clustering was performed within HLA-allele-positive subsets. Co-occurrence clustering excluded repertoires with fewer than 30,000 or more than 120,000 public chains, plus five with anomalous nucleotide sharing. TCRdb stores this immuneACCESS table with in-frame sequences only. Part of the clones is absent; in the studies checked, under half of the shortfall reflects unresolved V genes, and no reason is known for the rest. That table is the source of V, J and clone size, and D and trimming were worked out from the DNA. This sample's table lists tens of thousands of clones. Approximately 7% of the sample is in the top ten clones.

What the research found in general, with its limitations: Cytomegalovirus status was reported to be diagnosed by the classifier with high specificity and sensitivity in both the original and validation cohorts. Strong co-occurrence of HLA alleles, especially DR and DQ, made assigning TCR associations to individual alleles difficult. HLA typing was unavailable for some donors at each locus, so association tests used only the typed subset. Because counts were too low, approximately 15 rarely observed V segments, including chromosome 9 orphons, were excluded from the earlier analysis of some 590 of the donors. The presence/absence analyses assumed that sequencing depth was roughly uniform across donors, and that assumption may not be true. In a later analysis, most CMV-associated TCR beta chains were found to appear HLA-restricted, with HLA associations seemingly driven largely by CMV exposure. The study gave a list of around 170 TCR beta chains associated with cytomegalovirus. According to the authors, the approach could potentially be generalized to other disease states and immunological phenotypes. A later analysis associated 17,000 or so TCR beta sequences with specific HLA alleles at a false discovery rate of 0.05. CMV serostatus was the only immune exposure information available for the cohort. In a later genetic analysis, fewer N-insertions in productive TCRs were reported among donors in an Asian-associated ancestry cluster than the 666-donor mean. A further reported finding was that TCR beta sequences accurately predicted the HLA-A and HLA-B alleles for most subjects in the first cohort. An association between a missense DCLRE1C variant and V-gene and J-gene trimming of TCR beta chains was found in a later genetic analysis and replicated in an independent cohort. A cluster of highly shared sequence variants was judged likely to represent a technical artifact of the sequencing pipeline. A later analysis found that TCR association rates varied across HLA loci, with DRB1 alleles showing the most associated TCRs and HLA-C alleles the fewest. Broadly in line with IMGT annotations, most TCR beta V segments showed up in productive rearrangements about 90% or about 30% of the time in an earlier analysis of around 550 of the donors. Some IMGT-functional V segments, including TRBV6-2 and TRBV6-3, could not be distinguished by the 87-base-pair reads and were therefore excluded. Most TCR sequences were observed very rarely across donors, whereas some public TCRs were present in many individuals. This cohort had only TCR beta chains sequenced, and the lack of alpha or paired-chain data limited which features could be detected. In vitro tests confirmed that a few of the cytomegalovirus-associated TCR beta chains recognize cytomegalovirus antigens. Linkage disequilibrium might explain the correlated functional status among segregating V segments, but an unknown experimental factor could not be excluded. Compared with equally common non-associated chains, HLA-associated TCR beta chains in a later analysis were more clonally expanded and had lower generation probabilities. In a later analysis, several top co-occurrence clusters were reported to appear linked to parvovirus B19, influenza, CMV and Epstein-Barr virus.

V lost 0 bases and J lost 1 base; the stretch between them is 7 bases long. The CDR3 runs 14 amino acids, cysteine and phenylalanine included. The entry retains the CDR3 DNA only, 42 bases that are in frame from base 1. In the germline V gene, CDR1 corresponds to SGHDT and CDR2 to YYEEEE. The cohort was made up of 650 to 700 healthy bone marrow donors. Cohort members were all nominally healthy when sampled, although unrecorded immune exposures were likely present. The donor was CMV seronegative and was included in the group of approximately 350 seronegative cohort members. A peripheral blood sample was provided by each donor, and peripheral blood mononuclear cells were used for TCR beta sequencing. Genomic DNA extraction from the blood cell samples was performed with the Qiagen DNeasy Blood Extraction Kit.

The V and J genes are TRBV5-6 and TRBJ1-1; no D segment can be confidently identified. Specimen: PBMCs. The TCR comes from a woman in her 40s in good health and CMV-seronegative. The CDR3 has the sequence CASSLGRRNTEAFF. Here is the DNA: TGTGCCAGCAGCTTGGGGCGGAGGAACACTGAAGCTTTCTTT.